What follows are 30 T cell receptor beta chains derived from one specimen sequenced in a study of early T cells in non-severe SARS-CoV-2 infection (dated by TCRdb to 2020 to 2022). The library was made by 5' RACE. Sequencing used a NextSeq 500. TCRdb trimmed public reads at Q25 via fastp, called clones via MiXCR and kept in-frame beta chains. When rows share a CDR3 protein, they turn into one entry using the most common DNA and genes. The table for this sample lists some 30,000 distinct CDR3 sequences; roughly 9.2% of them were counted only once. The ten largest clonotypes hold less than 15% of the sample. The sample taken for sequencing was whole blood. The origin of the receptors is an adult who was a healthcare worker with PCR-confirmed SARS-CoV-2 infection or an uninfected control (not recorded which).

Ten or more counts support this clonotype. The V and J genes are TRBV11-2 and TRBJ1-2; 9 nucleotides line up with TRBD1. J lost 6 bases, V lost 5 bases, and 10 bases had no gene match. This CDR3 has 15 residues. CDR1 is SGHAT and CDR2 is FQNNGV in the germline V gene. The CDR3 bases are TGTGCCAGCAGCGGGACAGGGAAATTGGTTGATGGCTACACCTTC. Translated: CASSGTGKLVDGYTF.

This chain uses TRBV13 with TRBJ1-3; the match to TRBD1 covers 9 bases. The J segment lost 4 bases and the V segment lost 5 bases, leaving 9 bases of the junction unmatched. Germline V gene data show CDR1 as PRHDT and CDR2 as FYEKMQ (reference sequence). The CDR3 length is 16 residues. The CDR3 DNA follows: TGTGCCAGCAGCACAATGACCGGGACAGGGGGAAACACCATATATTTT. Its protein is CASSTMTGTGGNTIYF.

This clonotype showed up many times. CDR3 nucleotide sequence: TGTGCCAGCAGCCAACCTAGCGGGGGGGCGGACGAGCAGTACTTC. Its translation: CASSQPSGGADEQYF. This chain joins TRBV12-3 or TRBV12-4 and TRBJ2-7, with 12 bases matching TRBD2. The CDR3 has 15 residues. Trimming at V came to 6 bases and at J to 5 bases, leaving 8 bases not matched to a gene.

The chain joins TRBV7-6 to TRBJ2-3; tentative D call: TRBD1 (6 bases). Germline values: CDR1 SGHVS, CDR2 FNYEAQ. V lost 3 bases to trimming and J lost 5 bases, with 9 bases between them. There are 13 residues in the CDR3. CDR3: CASSFIGGDTQYF. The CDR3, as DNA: TGTGCCAGCAGCTTCATAGGGGGAGATACGCAGTATTTT.

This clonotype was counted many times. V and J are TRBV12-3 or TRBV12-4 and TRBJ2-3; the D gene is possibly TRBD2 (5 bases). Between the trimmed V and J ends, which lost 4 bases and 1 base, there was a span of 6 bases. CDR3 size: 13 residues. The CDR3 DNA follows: TGTGCCAGCAGTTGGACTCGCACAGATACGCAGTATTTT. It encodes CASSWTRTDTQYF.

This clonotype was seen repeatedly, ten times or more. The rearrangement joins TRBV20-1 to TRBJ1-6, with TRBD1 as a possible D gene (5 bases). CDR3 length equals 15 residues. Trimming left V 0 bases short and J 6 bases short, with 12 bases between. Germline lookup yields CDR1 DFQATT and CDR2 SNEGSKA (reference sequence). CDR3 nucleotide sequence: TGCAGTGCTAGAGATGGTGGGGCCCCTAATTCACCCCTCCACTTT. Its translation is CSARDGGAPNSPLHF.

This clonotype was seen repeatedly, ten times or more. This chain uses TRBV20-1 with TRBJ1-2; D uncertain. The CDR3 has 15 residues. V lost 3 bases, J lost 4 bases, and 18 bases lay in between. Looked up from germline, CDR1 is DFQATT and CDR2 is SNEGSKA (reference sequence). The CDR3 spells CSARGASIDLYGYTF. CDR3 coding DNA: TGCAGTGCTAGGGGAGCTTCAATAGATCTCTATGGCTACACCTTC.

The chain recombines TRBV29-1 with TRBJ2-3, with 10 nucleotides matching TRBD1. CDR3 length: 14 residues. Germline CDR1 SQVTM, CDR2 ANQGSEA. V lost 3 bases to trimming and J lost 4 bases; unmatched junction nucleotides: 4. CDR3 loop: CSVDDRGLADTQYF. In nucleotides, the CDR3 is TGCAGCGTTGACGACAGGGGGCTTGCAGATACGCAGTATTTT.

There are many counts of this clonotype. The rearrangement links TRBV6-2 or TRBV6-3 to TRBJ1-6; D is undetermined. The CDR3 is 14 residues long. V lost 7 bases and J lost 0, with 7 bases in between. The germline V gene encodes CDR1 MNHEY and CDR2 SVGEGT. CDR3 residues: CASKKSSYNSPLHF. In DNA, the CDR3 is TGTGCCAGCAAGAAGAGCTCCTATAATTCACCCCTCCACTTT.

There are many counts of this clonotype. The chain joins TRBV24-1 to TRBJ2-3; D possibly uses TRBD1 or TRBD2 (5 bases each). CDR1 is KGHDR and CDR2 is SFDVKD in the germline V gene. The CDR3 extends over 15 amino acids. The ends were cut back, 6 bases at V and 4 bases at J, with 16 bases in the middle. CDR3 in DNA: TGTGCCACCAGTCGGAACGGGGCAATTCCAGATACGCAGTATTTT. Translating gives CATSRNGAIPDTQYF.

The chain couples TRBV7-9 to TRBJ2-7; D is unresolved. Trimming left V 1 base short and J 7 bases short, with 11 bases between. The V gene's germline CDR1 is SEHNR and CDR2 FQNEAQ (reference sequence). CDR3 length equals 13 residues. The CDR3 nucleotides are TGTGCCAGCAGCTTAGGCAGGAATGGAGAGCAGTACTTC. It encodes CASSLGRNGEQYF.

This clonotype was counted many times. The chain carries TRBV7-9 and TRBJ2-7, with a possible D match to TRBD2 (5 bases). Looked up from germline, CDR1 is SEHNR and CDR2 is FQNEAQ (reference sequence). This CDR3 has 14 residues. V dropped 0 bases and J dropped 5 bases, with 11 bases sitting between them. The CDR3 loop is CASSLATGNHEQYF. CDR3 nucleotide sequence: TGTGCCAGCAGCTTAGCTACGGGGAACCACGAGCAGTACTTC.

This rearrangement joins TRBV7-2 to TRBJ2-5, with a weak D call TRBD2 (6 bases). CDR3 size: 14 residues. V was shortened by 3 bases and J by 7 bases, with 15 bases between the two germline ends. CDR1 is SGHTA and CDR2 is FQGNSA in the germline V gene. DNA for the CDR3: TGTGCCAGCAGCTTCGGACTATACGGAGGGACCCAGTACTTC. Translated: CASSFGLYGGTQYF.

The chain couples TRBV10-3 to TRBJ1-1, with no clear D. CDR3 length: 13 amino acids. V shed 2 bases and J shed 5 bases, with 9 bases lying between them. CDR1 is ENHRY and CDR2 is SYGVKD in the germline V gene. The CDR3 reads CAISERIWTEAFF. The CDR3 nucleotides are TGTGCCATCAGTGAGAGAATATGGACTGAAGCTTTCTTT.

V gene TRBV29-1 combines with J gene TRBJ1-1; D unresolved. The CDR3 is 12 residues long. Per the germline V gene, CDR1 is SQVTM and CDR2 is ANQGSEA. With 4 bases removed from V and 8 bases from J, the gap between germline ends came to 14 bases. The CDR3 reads CSVGGVIAEAFF. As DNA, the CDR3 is TGCAGCGTTGGAGGAGTGATCGCGGAAGCTTTCTTT.

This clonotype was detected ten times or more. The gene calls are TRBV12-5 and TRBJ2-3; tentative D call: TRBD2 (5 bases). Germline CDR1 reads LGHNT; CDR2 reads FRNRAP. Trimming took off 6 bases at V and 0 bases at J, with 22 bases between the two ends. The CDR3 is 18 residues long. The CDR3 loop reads CASGHARPNGVSTDTQYF. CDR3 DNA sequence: TGTGCTAGTGGCCACGCCCGGCCGAACGGGGTTAGCACAGATACGCAGTATTTT.

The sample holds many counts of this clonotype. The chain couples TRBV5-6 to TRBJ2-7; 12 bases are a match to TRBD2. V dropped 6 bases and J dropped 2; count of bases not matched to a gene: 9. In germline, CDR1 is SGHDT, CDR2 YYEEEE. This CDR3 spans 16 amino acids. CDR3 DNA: TGTGCCAGCAACCCGGGGACTAGCGGGCTTGCCTACGAGCAGTACTTC. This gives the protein CASNPGTSGLAYEQYF. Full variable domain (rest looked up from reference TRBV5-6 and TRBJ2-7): DAGVTQSPTHLIKTRGQQVTLRCSPKSGHDTVSWYQQALGQGPQFIFQYYEEEERQRGNFPDRFSGHQFPNYSSELNVNALLLGDSALYLCASNPGTSGLAYEQYFGPGTRLTVT.

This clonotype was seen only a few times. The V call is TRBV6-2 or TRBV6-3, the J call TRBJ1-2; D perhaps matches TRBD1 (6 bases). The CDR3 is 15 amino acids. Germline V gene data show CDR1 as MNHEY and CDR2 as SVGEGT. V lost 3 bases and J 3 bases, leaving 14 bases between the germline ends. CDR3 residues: CASSYGRGEDYGYTF. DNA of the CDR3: TGTGCCAGCAGTTATGGCAGGGGTGAAGACTATGGCTACACCTTC.

The DNA for the CDR3 is TGTGCCAGCAGCTTAGAACAAAGGAACACTGAAGCTTTCTTT. Protein sequence: CASSLEQRNTEAFF. This sequence joins TRBV7-2 and TRBJ1-1, with no clear D. V gave up 1 base and J gave up 1 base, with 7 bases separating them. CDR3 length: 14 amino acids. The germline CDR1 and CDR2 sequences are SGHTA and FQGNSA.

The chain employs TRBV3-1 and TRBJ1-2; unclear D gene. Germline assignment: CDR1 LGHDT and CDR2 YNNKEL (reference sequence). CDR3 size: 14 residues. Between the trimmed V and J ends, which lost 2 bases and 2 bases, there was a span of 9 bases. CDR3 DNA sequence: TGTGCCAGCAGCCAAACAGTTCAAAACTATGGCTACACCTTC. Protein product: CASSQTVQNYGYTF.

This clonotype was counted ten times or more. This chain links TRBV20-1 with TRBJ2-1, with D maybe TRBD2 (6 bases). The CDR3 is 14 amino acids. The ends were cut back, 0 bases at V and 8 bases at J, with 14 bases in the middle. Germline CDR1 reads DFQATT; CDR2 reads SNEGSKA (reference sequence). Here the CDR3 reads CSAREEGSFDEQFF. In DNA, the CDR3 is TGCAGTGCTAGAGAGGAGGGGAGTTTCGATGAGCAGTTCTTC.

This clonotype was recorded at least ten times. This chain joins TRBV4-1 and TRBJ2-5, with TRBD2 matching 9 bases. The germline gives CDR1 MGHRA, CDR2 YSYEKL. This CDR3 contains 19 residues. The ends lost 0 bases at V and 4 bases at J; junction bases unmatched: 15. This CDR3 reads CASSQDRRAGGNPRETQYF. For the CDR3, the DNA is TGCGCCAGCAGCCAAGACAGGAGAGCGGGGGGCAACCCCCGAGAGACCCAGTACTTC.

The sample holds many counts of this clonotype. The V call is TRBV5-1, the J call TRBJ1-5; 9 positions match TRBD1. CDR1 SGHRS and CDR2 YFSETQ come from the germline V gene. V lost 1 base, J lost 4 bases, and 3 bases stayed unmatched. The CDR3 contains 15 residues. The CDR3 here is CASSLLGQGNQPQHF. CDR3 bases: TGCGCCAGCAGCTTGTTGGGACAGGGTAATCAGCCCCAGCATTTT.

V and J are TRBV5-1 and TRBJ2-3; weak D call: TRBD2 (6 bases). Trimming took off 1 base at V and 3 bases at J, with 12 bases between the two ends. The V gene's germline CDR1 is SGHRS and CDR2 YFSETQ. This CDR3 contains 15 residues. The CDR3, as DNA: TGCGCCAGCAGCTTGTCCGGGACTGGGACAGATACGCAGTATTTT. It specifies CASSLSGTGTDTQYF.

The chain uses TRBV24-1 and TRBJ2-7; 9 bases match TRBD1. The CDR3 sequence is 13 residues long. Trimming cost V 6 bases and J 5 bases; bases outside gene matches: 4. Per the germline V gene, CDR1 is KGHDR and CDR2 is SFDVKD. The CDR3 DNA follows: TGTGCCACCAGTCCGACAGGGGGTGACGAGCAGTACTTC. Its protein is CATSPTGGDEQYF.

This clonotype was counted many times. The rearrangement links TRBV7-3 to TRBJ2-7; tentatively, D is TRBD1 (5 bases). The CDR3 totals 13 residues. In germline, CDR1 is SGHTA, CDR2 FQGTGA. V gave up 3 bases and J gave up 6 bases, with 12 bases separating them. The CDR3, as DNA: TGTGCCAGCAGCTTGGGGCCCGAAACCGAGCAGTACTTC. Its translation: CASSLGPETEQYF.

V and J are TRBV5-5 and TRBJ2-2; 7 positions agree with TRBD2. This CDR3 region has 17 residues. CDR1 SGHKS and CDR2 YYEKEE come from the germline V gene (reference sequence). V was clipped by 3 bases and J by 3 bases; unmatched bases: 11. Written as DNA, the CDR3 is TGTGCCAGCAGCTGGGTTATGACTAGCATTTACACCGGGGAGCTGTTTTTT. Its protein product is CASSWVMTSIYTGELFF.

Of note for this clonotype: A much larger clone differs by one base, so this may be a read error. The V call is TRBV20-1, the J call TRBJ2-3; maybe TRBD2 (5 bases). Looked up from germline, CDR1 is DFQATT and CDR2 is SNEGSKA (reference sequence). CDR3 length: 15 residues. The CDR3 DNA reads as TGCAGTGCTAGAGAGGCAGCCGCTAGCACAGATATGCAGTATTTT. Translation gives CSAREAAASTDMQYF.

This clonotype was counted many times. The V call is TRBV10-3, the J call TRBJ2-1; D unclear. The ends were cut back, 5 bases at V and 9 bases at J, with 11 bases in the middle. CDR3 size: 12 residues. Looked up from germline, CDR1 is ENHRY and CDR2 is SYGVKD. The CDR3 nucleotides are TGTGCCATCAGTTCGAATGACGGTGAGCAGTTCTTC. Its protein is CAISSNDGEQFF.

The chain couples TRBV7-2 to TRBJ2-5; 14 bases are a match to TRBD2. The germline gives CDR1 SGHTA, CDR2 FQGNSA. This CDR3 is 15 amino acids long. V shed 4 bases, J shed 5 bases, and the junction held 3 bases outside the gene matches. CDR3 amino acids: CASSSTSGGAETQYF. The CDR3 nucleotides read TGTGCCAGCAGCTCGACTAGCGGGGGGGCGGAGACCCAGTACTTC.